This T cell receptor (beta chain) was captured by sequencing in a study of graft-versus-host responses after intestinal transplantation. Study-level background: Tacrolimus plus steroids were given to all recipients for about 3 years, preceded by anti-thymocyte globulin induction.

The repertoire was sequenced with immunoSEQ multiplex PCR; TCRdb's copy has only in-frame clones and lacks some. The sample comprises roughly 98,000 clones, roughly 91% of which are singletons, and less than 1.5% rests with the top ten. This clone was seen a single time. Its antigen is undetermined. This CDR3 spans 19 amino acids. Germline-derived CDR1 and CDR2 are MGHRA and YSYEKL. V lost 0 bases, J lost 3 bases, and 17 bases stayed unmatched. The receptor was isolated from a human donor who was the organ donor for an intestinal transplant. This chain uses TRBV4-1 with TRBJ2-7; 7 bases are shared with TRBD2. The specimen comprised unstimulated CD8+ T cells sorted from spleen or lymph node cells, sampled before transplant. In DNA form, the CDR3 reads TGCGCCAGCAGCCAAGAAGCGGGGCAGGGCCCCATTACTTTCTACGAGCAGTACTTC. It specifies CASSQEAGQGPITFYEQYF.